One sample yielded the 7 T cell receptor beta chains listed below, sequenced in a study of shared clonotypes between healthy human individuals. The table came from immunoSEQ multiplex PCR; TCRdb's copy has only in-frame clones and leaves some out. The table has about 2.4 million clones, approximately 94% seen once. Sequences were obtained from naive CD4+ T cells from PBMCs. The subset denotes: CD45RA+ positively selected. These receptors all come from a man aged 18-30 years in good health. Some clones in this sample may be carry-over from other donors' samples.

The J gene is TRBJ1-2, the V gene TRBV4-1, with D perhaps TRBD1 (5 bases). CDR1 is MGHRA, CDR2 YSYEKL, per germline. Between the trimmed V and J ends, which lost 3 bases and 6 bases, there was a span of 14 bases. The CDR3 runs 14 residues. The CDR3 bases are TGCGCCAGCAGCCACGGGGAGGCGGGGCATGGCTACACCTTC. Protein: CASSHGEAGHGYTF.

A remark on this clone: This sample also contains other DNA sequences that code for the same CDR3. J is TRBJ1-5 and V is TRBV30; a possible D gene is TRBD1 (6 bases). Germline V lookup: CDR1 GTSNPN, CDR2 SVGIG (reference sequence). This CDR3 region has 13 residues. V lost 0 bases, J lost 5 bases, and 8 bases lay in between. The CDR3 loop is CAWSVGGYQPQHF. CDR3 nucleotides: TGTGCCTGGAGTGTCGGGGGCTATCAGCCCCAGCATTTT.

DNA for the CDR3: TGCGCCAGCAGCTTCCCAAGCACGACTAGCGGGAGAGGTGGCTACAATGAGCAGTTCTTC. It specifies CASSFPSTTSGRGGYNEQFF. This rearrangement joins TRBV5-1 to TRBJ2-1; 12 bases are shared with TRBD2. J lost 3 bases, V lost 2 bases, and 15 bases had no gene match. The CDR3 sequence is 20 residues long. Germline CDR1 and CDR2: SGHRS and YFSETQ.

To note about this clone: Other DNA sequences in this specimen translate into the identical CDR3. The chain couples TRBV4-2 to TRBJ2-7; no clear D. CDR3 size: 14 residues. The germline V gene has CDR1 LGHNA and CDR2 YNFKEQ. Trimming cost V 0 bases and J 1 base, with 7 bases left between them. CDR3 sequence (DNA): TGTGCCAGCAGCCAAGACCCCAGGTCCTACGAGCAGTACTTC. It yields the protein CASSQDPRSYEQYF.

This chain connects TRBV28 to TRBJ2-7; 7 positions match TRBD2. This CDR3 has 14 residues. Germline CDR1 reads MDHEN; CDR2 reads SYDVKM. V lost 5 bases and J lost 2; bases outside the gene matches: 6. CDR3 residues: CASSPPREAYEQYF. The CDR3 DNA reads as TGTGCCAGCAGTCCCCCCCGGGAGGCCTACGAGCAGTACTTC.

This sequence joins TRBV28 and TRBJ1-2; D unresolved. CDR3 length: 14 residues. Trimming cost V 5 bases and J 5 bases, with 15 bases left between them. Germline V gives CDR1 MDHEN, CDR2 SYDVKM. The CDR3 loop is CASSPIPGRYGYTF. The CDR3 bases are TGTGCCAGCAGTCCAATCCCGGGGAGGTATGGCTACACCTTC.

V gene TRBV4-1 combines with J gene TRBJ1-3; tentatively, D is TRBD1 (5 bases). Germline V gene data show CDR1 as MGHRA and CDR2 as YSYEKL. Trimming left V 0 bases short and J 0 bases short, with 15 bases between. This CDR3 is 18 amino acids long. The CDR3 region is CASSQDGRGTSSGNTIYF. The CDR3 DNA reads TGCGCCAGCAGCCAAGATGGTAGGGGTACCTCCTCTGGAAACACCATATATTTT.